The 30 T cell receptor beta chains presented below share a single source sample, sequenced in a study of beta chain features in type 1 diabetes. The whole isolated RNA underwent reverse transcription, so sequencing captured expressed TCRB transcripts. Clones were read by immunoSEQ multiplex PCR, and TCRdb kept only the in-frame ones, dropping some. The sample has just under 150,000 clones, under 11% seen once. Specimen: naive CD4+ T cells from blood. These receptors came from a man aged 18 to 35 in good health.

Turning to this clone: The junction shows a germline mismatch at one end, possibly a read error. The chain recombines TRBV25-1 with TRBJ1-3; D ambiguous. The CDR3 covers 12 residues. The germline gives CDR1 MGHDK, CDR2 SYGVNS. The CDR3, as DNA: TGTGCCAGCAATGAACCCCTCGGCACCATATATTTT. This gives the protein CASNEPLGTIYF.

The rearrangement uses TRBV2 and TRBJ1-5; 7 positions match TRBD1. The CDR3 consists of 13 residues. With 4 bases clipped from V and 7 bases from J, the junction kept 4 bases outside the gene matches. The germline V gene encodes CDR1 SNHLY and CDR2 FYNNEI. The chain's CDR3 is CASSGQGGQPQHF. The CDR3 region has the DNA TGTGCCAGCAGTGGGCAGGGGGGACAGCCCCAGCATTTT. The variable domain in full, completed from reference TRBV2 and TRBJ1-5, reads EPEVTQTPSHQVTQMGQEVILRCVPISNHLYFYWYRQILGQKVEFLVSFYNNEISEKSEIFDDQFSVERPDGSNFTLKIRSTKLEDSAMYFCASSGQGGQPQHFGDGTRLSIL.

This clone showed up just a few times. V gene TRBV6-1 combines with J gene TRBJ1-1; D ambiguous. This CDR3 is 13 amino acids long. Trimming removed 3 bases at V and 8 bases at J, with 13 bases between. CDR1 MNHNS and CDR2 SASEGT come from the germline V gene. The CDR3 is CASSDGGAREAFF. As DNA, the CDR3 is TGTGCCAGCAGTGACGGCGGCGCCCGAGAAGCTTTCTTT.

This clone was found a few times. J is TRBJ2-1 and V is TRBV9; a possible D gene is TRBD2 (6 bases). The germline V and J ends were trimmed by 2 bases and 5 bases, with 11 bases remaining between them. This CDR3 region has 14 residues. Per germline, CDR1 SGDLS and CDR2 YYNGEE. This CDR3 reads CASSVISGNNEQFF. CDR3 coding DNA: TGTGCCAGCAGCGTCATTAGCGGAAACAATGAGCAGTTCTTC.

This clone was seen at least ten times. The chain links TRBV19 to TRBJ1-5; TRBD1 agrees at 9 bases. V dropped 3 bases and J dropped 7; count of bases not matched to a gene: 7. CDR1 is LNHDA, CDR2 SQIVND, per germline (reference sequence). CDR3 length: 15 amino acids. CDR3 residues: CASSMEQGARQPQHF. CDR3 coding DNA: TGTGCCAGTAGTATGGAACAGGGGGCTCGGCAGCCCCAGCATTTT. The full variable domain, completed using reference TRBV19 and TRBJ1-5, is DGGITQSPKYLFRKEGQNVTLSCEQNLNHDAMYWYRQDPGQGLRLIYYSQIVNDFQKGDIAEGYSVSREKKESFPLTVTSAQKNPTAFYLCASSMEQGARQPQHFGDGTRLSIL.

The table lists this clone with a few counts. The chain recombines TRBV5-6 with TRBJ2-5; TRBD1 aligns across 7 bases. CDR3 length: 13 residues. The junction had 8 bases not matched to a gene; V was cut back by 4 bases and J by 8 bases. Germline V gives CDR1 SGHDT, CDR2 YYEEEE. CDR3 amino acids: CASSPSQGLTQYF. The CDR3 bases are TGTGCCAGCAGCCCCTCACAGGGGCTTACCCAGTACTTC.

The V gene is TRBV9, the J gene TRBJ2-3; D gene unclear. The CDR3 has 16 amino acids. Trimming left V 4 bases short and J 4 bases short, with 19 bases between. Germline V lookup: CDR1 SGDLS, CDR2 YYNGEE. This CDR3 is CASSPRSEVFPDTQYF. The DNA for the CDR3 is TGTGCCAGCAGCCCGAGATCCGAGGTCTTCCCAGATACGCAGTATTTT.

This clone came up a few times. V is TRBV6-5 and J is TRBJ1-6, with 9 bases fitting TRBD1. V trimming: 3 bases; J trimming: 9 bases; junction bases outside the gene matches: 9. The CDR3 loop spans 16 amino acids. Germline V gene lookup returns CDR1 MNHEY and CDR2 SVGAGI. The CDR3, as DNA: TGTGCCAGCAGTTATTCCGGGACAGGGATCGGTTCACCCCTCCACTTT. Protein product: CASSYSGTGIGSPLHF.

The table lists this clone with a few counts. V is TRBV7-9 and J is TRBJ2-7, with 9 positions matching TRBD1. V was clipped by 4 bases and J by 3 bases; unmatched bases: 10. The germline V gene has CDR1 SEHNR and CDR2 FQNEAQ (reference sequence). This CDR3 spans 16 amino acids. Here the CDR3 DNA reads TGTGCCAGCAGCTCAATGACAGGGGGTGACCTCTACGAGCAGTACTTC. It codes for CASSSMTGGDLYEQYF.

This clone was seen only a few times. The V and J genes are TRBV6-5 and TRBJ1-1; TRBD1 matches 9 bases. With V trimmed by 2 bases and J by 0 bases, 4 bases remained unmatched. Germline V gene lookup returns CDR1 MNHEY and CDR2 SVGAGI. This CDR3 has 16 residues. CDR3 DNA sequence: TGTGCCAGCAGTTACCGTGGACAGGGGATGAACACTGAAGCTTTCTTT. Encoded protein: CASSYRGQGMNTEAFF.

The genes are TRBV2 and TRBJ2-1; 9 nucleotides align to TRBD2. V lost 7 bases, J lost 9 bases, and 7 bases stayed unmatched. In germline, CDR1 is SNHLY, CDR2 FYNNEI. CDR3 length equals 13 residues. As DNA, the CDR3 is TGTGCCAGCACGGCTAGCGGGGAAATTGAGCAGTTCTTC. As protein: CASTASGEIEQFF.

This clone was detected a few times. The chain couples TRBV19 to TRBJ1-2, with unresolved D. CDR1 is LNHDA and CDR2 is SQIVND in the germline V gene (reference sequence). Trimming cost V 4 bases and J 8 bases, with 20 bases left between them. The CDR3 contains 15 residues. CDR3 in DNA: TGTGCCAGTAGTAGCCGACTTGGAGGGAATCGAGGCTACACCTTC. As protein: CASSSRLGGNRGYTF.

The chain has TRBV29-1 and TRBJ1-2; 7 bases map to TRBD1. Trimming took 3 bases from V and 7 from J; bases not matched to a gene: 5. Germline V lookup: CDR1 SQVTM, CDR2 ANQGSEA. The CDR3 spans 12 residues. The CDR3: CSVEAGGFGYTF. In DNA, the CDR3 is TGCAGCGTTGAGGCAGGGGGTTTTGGCTACACCTTC. The variable domain in full, completed from reference TRBV29-1 and TRBJ1-2, reads SAVISQKPSRDICQRGTSLTIQCQVDSQVTMMFWYRQQPGQSLTLIATANQGSEATYESGFVIDKFPISRPNLTFSTLTVSNMSPEDSSIYLCSVEAGGFGYTFGSGTRLTVV.

The chain combines TRBV7-2 with TRBJ1-5, with 10 bases lining up with TRBD1. The CDR3 has 16 residues. Germline trimming cut 1 base from V and 6 bases from J; bases unmatched to any gene: 6. From germline, CDR1 is SGHTA and CDR2 FQGNSA. The CDR3 nucleotides read TGTGCCAGCAGCTTAGGAGGGGACAGGGGCGGTCAGCCCCAGCATTTT. Its translation is CASSLGGDRGGQPQHF.

This clone was detected a few times. This chain links TRBV12-5 with TRBJ2-1; a possible D gene is TRBD2 (5 bases). Germline CDR1 LGHNT, CDR2 FRNRAP. V was shortened by 6 bases and J by 8 bases, with 11 bases between the two germline ends. The CDR3 contains 12 residues. The CDR3 loop reads CASGAWGDEQFF. The CDR3 nucleotides are TGTGCTAGTGGAGCCTGGGGAGATGAGCAGTTCTTC.

This clone was seen only a few times. The CDR3 region is CASRLTGENYGYTF. DNA of the CDR3: TGTGCCAGCAGATTGACAGGGGAAAACTATGGCTACACCTTC. The J gene is TRBJ1-2, the V gene TRBV5-6; 8 bases align to TRBD1. Germline V lookup: CDR1 SGHDT, CDR2 YYEEEE. There are 14 residues in the CDR3. With V trimmed by 5 bases and J by 2 bases, 5 bases remained unmatched. Together with reference TRBV5-6 and TRBJ1-2, the CDR3 gives the full variable domain: DAGVTQSPTHLIKTRGQQVTLRCSPKSGHDTVSWYQQALGQGPQFIFQYYEEEERQRGNFPDRFSGHQFPNYSSELNVNALLLGDSALYLCASRLTGENYGYTFGSGTRLTVV.

This clone was counted only a few times. The rearrangement uses TRBV5-1 and TRBJ1-5; perhaps TRBD1 as D (6 bases). From germline, CDR1 is SGHRS and CDR2 YFSETQ. The V and J ends lost 1 base and 6 bases respectively, with 11 bases between them. The CDR3 covers 14 residues. The CDR3 nucleotides are TGCGCCAGCAGCTTGTTACAGGGATCTCAGCCCCAGCATTTT. Amino acid sequence: CASSLLQGSQPQHF.

This clone was detected a few times. The gene calls are TRBV18 and TRBJ2-5; D is ambiguous. Germline V gene sequence: CDR1 KGHSH, CDR2 LQKENI. V lost 3 bases to trimming and J lost 6 bases, with 11 bases between them. This CDR3 has 13 amino acids. The CDR3 region is CASSPGVEKTQYF. DNA for the CDR3: TGTGCCAGCTCACCCGGCGTGGAGAAGACCCAGTACTTC.

V usage is TRBV19 and J usage is TRBJ2-1; D call uncertain. This CDR3 contains 12 residues. Germline CDR1 and CDR2: LNHDA and SQIVND (reference sequence). Trimming removed 7 bases from V and 7 bases from J, with 11 bases in between. Written as DNA, the CDR3 is TGTGCCAGTACCTCAGTTGGTAATGAGCAGTTCTTC. This translates into CASTSVGNEQFF.

This clone was seen a handful of times. The V call is TRBV7-2, the J call TRBJ2-5; the D is unclear. The CDR3 totals 14 residues. V was clipped by 5 bases and J by 2 bases, with 12 bases between them. Germline V gene lookup returns CDR1 SGHTA and CDR2 FQGNSA. The CDR3 spells CASSPGLMQETQYF. The CDR3 DNA is TGTGCCAGCAGCCCTGGCCTCATGCAAGAGACCCAGTACTTC. The variable domain in full, completed from reference TRBV7-2 and TRBJ2-5, reads GAGVSQSPSNKVTEKGKDVELRCDPISGHTALYWYRQSLGQGLEFLIYFQGNSAPDKSGLPSDRFSAERTGGSVSTLTIQRTQQEDSAVYLCASSPGLMQETQYFGPGTRLLVL.

V usage is TRBV5-1 and J usage is TRBJ2-3; D is unresolved. Germline V gene lookup returns CDR1 SGHRS and CDR2 YFSETQ. The CDR3 is 14 amino acids. The germline V and J ends were trimmed by 0 bases and 2 bases, with 7 bases remaining between them. CDR3 protein: CASSLEQATDTQYF. The CDR3 bases are TGCGCCAGCAGCTTGGAGCAGGCCACAGATACGCAGTATTTT.

This clone was detected only a few times. The chain employs TRBV27 and TRBJ1-6; D not certain. The CDR3 runs 18 residues. CDR1 is MNHEY and CDR2 is SMNVEV in the germline V gene (reference sequence). V lost 5 bases and J 0 bases, leaving 17 bases between the germline ends. CDR3 nucleotide sequence: TGTGCCAGCAGTGTAAGAGCGGACTGGAGCTCCTATAATTCACCCCTCCACTTT. Translated, it gives CASSVRADWSSYNSPLHF.

This chain joins TRBV11-2 and TRBJ2-5; D is possibly TRBD2 (5 bases). Germline loops: CDR1 SGHAT, CDR2 FQNNGV. This CDR3 comprises 14 residues. The germline V and J ends were trimmed by 1 base and 5 bases, with 11 bases remaining between them. CDR3 nucleotides: TGTGCCAGCAGCTTAGGACGGTCGGGGGAGACCCAGTACTTC. This translates into CASSLGRSGETQYF. Drawing the rest from reference TRBV11-2 and TRBJ2-5, the complete variable domain is EAGVAQSPRYKIIEKRQSVAFWCNPISGHATLYWYQQILGQGPKLLIQFQNNGVVDDSQLPKDRFSAERLKGVDSTLKIQPAKLEDSAVYLCASSLGRSGETQYFGPGTRLLVL.

This clone was counted between two and nine times. The V call is TRBV7-9, the J call TRBJ2-3; weak D call: TRBD2 (6 bases). The V end was cut by 6 bases, the J end by 1 base, with 11 bases between. The germline CDR1 and CDR2 sequences are SEHNR and FQNEAQ (reference sequence). This CDR3 region has 14 residues. The DNA for the CDR3 is TGTGCCAGCAGTCGTAGCGGAGGCACAGATACGCAGTATTTT. Its protein product is CASSRSGGTDTQYF.

This clone occurred a few times. The chain links TRBV5-1 to TRBJ1-1; D is uncertain. Germline-derived CDR1 and CDR2 are SGHRS and YFSETQ. The V end was cut by 6 bases, the J end by 2 bases, with 14 bases between. The CDR3 loop spans 14 amino acids. The CDR3 nucleotides read TGCGCCAGCAAACTTGATCGGTATAACACTGAAGCTTTCTTT. It specifies CASKLDRYNTEAFF.

The rearrangement uses TRBV27 and TRBJ2-3; a weak D match, TRBD1 (6 bases). Germline V lookup: CDR1 MNHEY, CDR2 SMNVEV (reference sequence). V was pared by 2 bases and J by 4 bases, with 10 bases between. The CDR3 contains 14 residues. CDR3 sequence (DNA): TGTGCCAGCAGTTTACCTGGGGGCCCAGATACGCAGTATTTT. The encoded protein is CASSLPGGPDTQYF.

V is TRBV7-2 and J is TRBJ2-2; maybe TRBD2 (7 bases). CDR3 length: 16 amino acids. CDR1 SGHTA and CDR2 FQGNSA come from the germline V gene. V was pared by 5 bases and J by 0 bases, with 13 bases between. The CDR3 sequence: CASSPRGGANTGELFF. The CDR3 DNA follows: TGTGCCAGCAGCCCCCGCGGGGGCGCGAACACCGGGGAGCTGTTTTTT.

The chain has TRBV25-1 and TRBJ1-6, with D unresolved. V shed 3 bases and J shed 4 bases, with 7 bases lying between them. The CDR3 has 14 amino acids. Germline values: CDR1 MGHDK, CDR2 SYGVNS. CDR3 amino acids: CASSDPQYNSPLHF. The DNA of the CDR3 is TGTGCCAGCAGTGATCCCCAGTATAATTCACCCCTCCACTTT.

This rearrangement joins TRBV2 to TRBJ2-1; maybe TRBD2 (6 bases). V was pared by 1 base and J by 1 base, with 14 bases between. Germline V gene lookup returns CDR1 SNHLY and CDR2 FYNNEI. The CDR3 loop spans 17 amino acids. The DNA for the CDR3 is TGTGCCAGCAGTGAAGGGTGGAGGGCCCTTTCCTACAATGAGCAGTTCTTC. This codes for CASSEGWRALSYNEQFF.

The chain recombines TRBV28 with TRBJ2-7; 8 bases map to TRBD1. Looked up from germline, CDR1 is MDHEN and CDR2 is SYDVKM. V lost 5 bases to trimming and J lost 2 bases; unmatched junction nucleotides: 5. CDR3 length: 14 amino acids. The CDR3 bases are TGTGCCAGCAGTCAACGGACAGGGACCTACGAGCAGTACTTC. It codes for CASSQRTGTYEQYF.